This is a list of T cell receptor beta chains from one sample in a study of blood T cell repertoires in COVID-19. Profiled with immunoSEQ multiplex PCR; TCRdb holds only in-frame clones, not every one. The data show fewer than 250,000 clones, with 84% seen just once and approximately 6.8% held by the top ten. The sequenced sample consisted of PBMCs or T cells enriched from blood (not recorded which). Every receptor here comes from a woman between 40 and 50 years old who had recovered from COVID-19. The CDR3 runs from the conserved cysteine through the conserved F or W. D genes are given only for firm matches. Expanded clones are given a class, and other clones once, few, many or no size at all.

J gene: TRBJ2-5; clone size: NA; D gene: NA; V gene: TRBV3-1/TRBV3-2; CDR3 protein: CASSPDSRTETQYF; CDR3 DNA: TGTGCCAGCAGCCCCGACAGTAGGACAGAGACCCAGTACTTC
J gene: TRBJ2-5; clone size: NA; D gene: NA; V gene: TRBV27; CDR3 protein: CASSLWAQETQYF; CDR3 DNA: TGTGCCAGCAGTTTATGGGCCCAAGAGACCCAGTACTTC
J gene: TRBJ2-7; clone size: NA; D gene: TRBD1; V gene: TRBV18; CDR3 protein: CASSPRTGGIDEQYF; CDR3 DNA: TGTGCCAGCTCACCACGGACAGGGGGGATCGACGAGCAGTACTTC
J gene: TRBJ2-7; clone size: NA; D gene: NA; V gene: TRBV28; CDR3 protein: CASSLSGPSYEQYF; CDR3 DNA: TGTGCCAGCAGTTTAAGCGGCCCCTCCTACGAGCAGTACTTC
J gene: TRBJ1-1; clone size: once; D gene: TRBD1; V gene: TRBV29-1; CDR3 protein: CSVRDRANTEAFF; CDR3 DNA: TGCAGCGTGAGGGACAGGGCGAACACTGAAGCTTTCTTT
J gene: TRBJ1-4; clone size: few; D gene: NA; V gene: TRBV27; CDR3 protein: CASSWSGATNEKLFF; CDR3 DNA: TGTGCCAGCAGCTGGTCCGGAGCAACTAATGAAAAACTGTTTTTT
J gene: TRBJ1-1; clone size: NA; D gene: NA; V gene: TRBV4-2; CDR3 protein: CASSRGQKNTEAFF; CDR3 DNA: TGTGCCAGCAGCCGAGGACAGAAGAACACTGAAGCTTTCTTT
J gene: TRBJ1-1; clone size: NA; D gene: NA; V gene: TRBV28; CDR3 protein: CASSFSVPGPEAFF; CDR3 DNA: TGTGCCAGCAGTTTCAGTGTCCCTGGCCCTGAAGCTTTCTTT
J gene: TRBJ1-6; clone size: NA; D gene: NA; V gene: TRBV5-1; CDR3 protein: CASSSTGSYNSPLHF; CDR3 DNA: TGCGCCAGCAGCTCGACCGGGTCCTATAATTCACCCCTCCACTTT
J gene: TRBJ2-1; clone size: NA; D gene: TRBD2; V gene: TRBV18; CDR3 protein: CASSYTSGRAGEQFF; CDR3 DNA: TGTGCCAGCTCATACACTAGCGGGAGGGCCGGTGAGCAGTTCTTC
J gene: TRBJ2-1; clone size: NA; D gene: TRBD1; V gene: TRBV27; CDR3 protein: CASSSAGTGAGYEQFF; CDR3 DNA: TGTGCCAGCAGTTCGGCCGGGACAGGGGCCGGCTATGAGCAGTTCTTC
J gene: TRBJ2-2; clone size: NA; D gene: NA; V gene: TRBV3-1/TRBV3-2; CDR3 protein: CASSPIMTGELFF; CDR3 DNA: TGTGCCAGCAGTCCAATAATGACAGGGGAGCTGTTTTTT
J gene: TRBJ1-4; clone size: NA; D gene: TRBD1; V gene: TRBV5-1; CDR3 protein: CASSLEGAGLEKLFF; CDR3 DNA: TGCGCCAGCAGCTTGGAGGGGGCGGGTTTGGAAAAACTGTTTTTT
J gene: TRBJ2-2; clone size: NA; D gene: NA; V gene: TRBV13; CDR3 protein: CASSLGRATGELFF; CDR3 DNA: TGTGCCAGCAGCTTAGGCAGGGCAACCGGGGAGCTGTTTTTT
J gene: TRBJ2-1; clone size: NA; D gene: TRBD2; V gene: TRBV11-3; CDR3 protein: CASSLDVLAGGIQQFF; CDR3 DNA: TGTGCCAGCAGCTTAGATGTCCTAGCGGGAGGGATTCAGCAGTTCTTC
J gene: TRBJ1-2; clone size: NA; D gene: TRBD1; V gene: TRBV18; CDR3 protein: CASSPEGGGYGYTF; CDR3 DNA: TGTGCCAGCTCACCAGAAGGGGGCGGCTATGGCTACACCTTC
J gene: TRBJ1-2; clone size: NA; D gene: NA; V gene: TRBV7-9; CDR3 protein: CASSLPSSGGGYGYTF; CDR3 DNA: TGTGCCAGCAGCTTACCCTCGTCGGGGGGCGGCTATGGCTACACCTTC
J gene: TRBJ2-7; clone size: NA; D gene: TRBD1; V gene: TRBV28; CDR3 protein: CASSPRTGWTYEQYF; CDR3 DNA: TGTGCCAGCAGTCCCCGGACAGGGTGGACCTACGAGCAGTACTTC
J gene: TRBJ1-4; clone size: NA; D gene: TRBD1; V gene: TRBV14; CDR3 protein: CASSQVEGADEKLFF; CDR3 DNA: TGTGCCAGCAGCCAAGTCGAGGGGGCTGATGAAAAACTGTTTTTT
J gene: TRBJ1-1; clone size: NA; D gene: NA; V gene: TRBV28; CDR3 protein: CASSPPGFPMNTEAFF; CDR3 DNA: TGTGCCAGCAGTCCCCCGGGGTTCCCTATGAACACTGAAGCTTTCTTT
J gene: TRBJ2-3; clone size: few; D gene: NA; V gene: TRBV19; CDR3 protein: CASSIGQRDTQYF; CDR3 DNA: TGTGCCAGTAGTATCGGGCAGCGGGATACGCAGTATTTT
J gene: TRBJ2-1; clone size: NA; D gene: NA; V gene: TRBV28; CDR3 protein: CASSFPGGGHNEQFF; CDR3 DNA: TGTGCCAGCAGTTTCCCGGGTGGGGGCCACAATGAGCAGTTCTTC
J gene: TRBJ2-3; clone size: NA; D gene: TRBD1; V gene: TRBV9; CDR3 protein: CASSVVAATGGDTQYF; CDR3 DNA: TGTGCCAGCAGCGTAGTGGCTGCAACAGGGGGAGATACGCAGTATTTT
J gene: TRBJ1-5; clone size: NA; D gene: TRBD1; V gene: TRBV30; CDR3 protein: CAWSPLLDRGNQPQHF; CDR3 DNA: TGTGCCTGGAGCCCGCTCCTGGACAGGGGAAATCAGCCCCAGCATTTT
J gene: TRBJ1-2; clone size: NA; D gene: NA; V gene: TRBV13; CDR3 protein: CASSLGANGYTF; CDR3 DNA: TGTGCCAGCAGCTTGGGGGCGAATGGCTACACCTTC
J gene: TRBJ1-6; clone size: NA; D gene: NA; V gene: TRBV7-2; CDR3 protein: CASSLALGSSGAGSPLHF; CDR3 DNA: TGTGCCAGCAGCTTAGCGCTAGGATCATCAGGGGCTGGTTCACCCCTCCACTTT
J gene: TRBJ2-1; clone size: NA; D gene: NA; V gene: TRBV5-1; CDR3 protein: CASSTGPEGPYNEQFF; CDR3 DNA: TGCGCCAGCAGCACGGGACCGGAGGGCCCCTACAATGAGCAGTTCTTC
J gene: TRBJ2-3; clone size: NA; D gene: TRBD1; V gene: TRBV5-1; CDR3 protein: CASSPPSGQGRSDTQYF; CDR3 DNA: TGCGCCAGCAGCCCGCCTTCCGGACAGGGGCGTTCAGATACGCAGTATTTT
J gene: TRBJ1-3; clone size: NA; D gene: NA; V gene: TRBV6-5; CDR3 protein: CASSRLRSGNTIYF; CDR3 DNA: TGTGCCAGCAGCCGACTACGCTCTGGAAACACCATATATTTT
J gene: TRBJ1-5; clone size: NA; D gene: NA; V gene: TRBV27; CDR3 protein: CASSPVTGVSNQPQHF; CDR3 DNA: TGTGCCAGCAGCCCTGTCACCGGGGTTAGCAATCAGCCCCAGCATTTT
J gene: TRBJ1-1; clone size: NA; D gene: TRBD1; V gene: TRBV5-6; CDR3 protein: CASSRVLTGGDTEAFF; CDR3 DNA: TGTGCCAGCAGCAGGGTGTTGACAGGGGGCGACACTGAAGCTTTCTTT
J gene: TRBJ2-1; clone size: NA; D gene: TRBD1; V gene: TRBV7-9; CDR3 protein: CASSLPPIGQGRYNEQFF; CDR3 DNA: TGTGCCAGCAGCCTACCCCCGATAGGACAGGGTAGGTACAATGAGCAGTTCTTC
J gene: TRBJ1-2; clone size: NA; D gene: NA; V gene: TRBV30; CDR3 protein: CAWSRGGANYGYTF; CDR3 DNA: TGTGCCTGGAGCCGAGGGGGGGCAAACTATGGCTACACCTTC
J gene: TRBJ2-5; clone size: NA; D gene: NA; V gene: TRBV5-1; CDR3 protein: CASSSSQETQYF; CDR3 DNA: TGCGCCAGCAGCTCGAGCCAAGAGACCCAGTACTTC
J gene: TRBJ2-1; clone size: NA; D gene: NA; V gene: TRBV6-5; CDR3 protein: CASNYRVSYNEQFF; CDR3 DNA: TGTGCCAGCAACTACAGGGTTTCCTACAATGAGCAGTTCTTC
J gene: TRBJ2-1; clone size: NA; D gene: TRBD2; V gene: TRBV27; CDR3 protein: CASSSTSGRAYEQFF; CDR3 DNA: TGTGCCAGCAGTTCCACTAGCGGGAGGGCCTATGAGCAGTTCTTC
J gene: TRBJ2-1; clone size: once; D gene: NA; V gene: TRBV5-1; CDR3 protein: CASSLGLLSSYNEQFF; CDR3 DNA: TGCGCCAGCAGCTTGGGCCTTCTAAGCTCCTACAATGAGCAGTTCTTC
J gene: TRBJ1-6; clone size: NA; D gene: NA; V gene: TRBV30; CDR3 protein: CAWSERGYNSPLHF; CDR3 DNA: TGTGCCTGGAGTGAAAGGGGCTATAATTCACCCCTCCACTTT
J gene: TRBJ1-5; clone size: NA; D gene: NA; V gene: TRBV10-2; CDR3 protein: CASSESMRRNNQPQHF; CDR3 DNA: TGCGCCAGCAGTGAGTCGATGAGGAGGAACAATCAGCCCCAGCATTTT
J gene: TRBJ2-5; clone size: NA; D gene: NA; V gene: TRBV18; CDR3 protein: CASSPMRGDQETQYF; CDR3 DNA: TGTGCCAGCTCACCGATGCGCGGAGACCAAGAGACCCAGTACTTC
J gene: TRBJ1-5; clone size: NA; D gene: NA; V gene: TRBV15; CDR3 protein: CATTPGGGNQPQHF; CDR3 DNA: TGTGCCACCACCCCGGGGGGGGGCAATCAGCCCCAGCATTTT
J gene: TRBJ1-3; clone size: NA; D gene: NA; V gene: TRBV6-5; CDR3 protein: CASVRAPPGNTIYF; CDR3 DNA: TGTGCCAGCGTCAGGGCTCCCCCTGGAAACACCATATATTTT